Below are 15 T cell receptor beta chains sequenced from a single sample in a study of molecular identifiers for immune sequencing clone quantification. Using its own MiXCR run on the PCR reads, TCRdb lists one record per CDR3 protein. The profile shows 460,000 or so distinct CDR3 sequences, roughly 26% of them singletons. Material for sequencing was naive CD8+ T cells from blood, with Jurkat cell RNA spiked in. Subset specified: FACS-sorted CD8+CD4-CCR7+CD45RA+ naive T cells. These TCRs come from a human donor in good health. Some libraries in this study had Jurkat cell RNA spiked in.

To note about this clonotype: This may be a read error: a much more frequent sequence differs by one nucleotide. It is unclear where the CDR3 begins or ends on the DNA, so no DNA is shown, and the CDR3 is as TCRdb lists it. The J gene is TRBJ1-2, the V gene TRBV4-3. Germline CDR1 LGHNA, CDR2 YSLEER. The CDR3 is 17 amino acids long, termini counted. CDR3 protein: CASSQVALGTEEYGYAF.

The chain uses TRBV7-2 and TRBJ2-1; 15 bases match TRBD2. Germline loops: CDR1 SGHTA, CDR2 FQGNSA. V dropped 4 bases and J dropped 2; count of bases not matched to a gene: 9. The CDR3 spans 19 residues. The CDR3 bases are TGTGCCAGCAGCTGGACTAGCGGGGGGGCCGTTCCGACCTACAATGAGCAGTTCTTC. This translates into CASSWTSGGAVPTYNEQFF.

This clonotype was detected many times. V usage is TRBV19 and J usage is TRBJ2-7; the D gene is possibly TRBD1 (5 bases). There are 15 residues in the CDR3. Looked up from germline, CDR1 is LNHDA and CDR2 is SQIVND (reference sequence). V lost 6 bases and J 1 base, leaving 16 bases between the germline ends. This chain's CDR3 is CASRPDRQGSYEQYF. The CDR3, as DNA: TGTGCCAGTAGGCCCGATCGGCAGGGATCCTACGAGCAGTACTTC.

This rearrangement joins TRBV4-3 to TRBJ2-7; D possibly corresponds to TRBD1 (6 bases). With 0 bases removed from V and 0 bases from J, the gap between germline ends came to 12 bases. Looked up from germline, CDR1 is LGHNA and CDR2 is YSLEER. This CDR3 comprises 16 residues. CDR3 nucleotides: TGCGCCAGCAGCCAAGATCTCACAGGGAGCTCCTACGAGCAGTACTTC. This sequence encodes CASSQDLTGSSYEQYF.

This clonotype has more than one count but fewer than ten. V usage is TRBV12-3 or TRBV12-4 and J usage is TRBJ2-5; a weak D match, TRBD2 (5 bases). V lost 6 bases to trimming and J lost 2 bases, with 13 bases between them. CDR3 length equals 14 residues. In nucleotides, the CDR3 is TGTGCCAGCAGGGAACTAGGAGATCAAGAGACCCAGTACTTC. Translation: CASRELGDQETQYF.

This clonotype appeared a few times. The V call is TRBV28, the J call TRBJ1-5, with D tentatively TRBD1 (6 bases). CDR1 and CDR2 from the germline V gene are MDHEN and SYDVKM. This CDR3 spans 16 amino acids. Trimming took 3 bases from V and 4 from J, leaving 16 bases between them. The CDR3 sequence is CASSFLFGTNNQPQHF. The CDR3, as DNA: TGTGCCAGCAGTTTTTTATTCGGGACAAATAATCAGCCCCAGCATTTT.

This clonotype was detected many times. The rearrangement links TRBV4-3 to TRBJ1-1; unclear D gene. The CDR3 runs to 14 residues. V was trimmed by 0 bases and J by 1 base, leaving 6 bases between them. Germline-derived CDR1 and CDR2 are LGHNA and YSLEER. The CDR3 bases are TGCGCCAGCAGCCAAGATCCCAGGAACACTGAAGCTTTCTTT. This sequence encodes CASSQDPRNTEAFF.

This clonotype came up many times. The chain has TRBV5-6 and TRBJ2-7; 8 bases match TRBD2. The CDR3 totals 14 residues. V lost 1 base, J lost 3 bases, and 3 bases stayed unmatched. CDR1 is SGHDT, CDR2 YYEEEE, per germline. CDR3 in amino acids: CASSLRTSSYEQYF. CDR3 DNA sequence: TGTGCCAGCAGCTTGAGGACTAGCAGCTACGAGCAGTACTTC.

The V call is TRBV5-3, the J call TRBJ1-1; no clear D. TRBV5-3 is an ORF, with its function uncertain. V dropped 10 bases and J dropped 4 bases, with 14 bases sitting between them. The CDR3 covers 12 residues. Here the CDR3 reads CAGSFGSTEAFF. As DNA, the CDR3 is TGTGCCGGCAGCTTCGGTTCCACTGAAGCTTTCTTT.

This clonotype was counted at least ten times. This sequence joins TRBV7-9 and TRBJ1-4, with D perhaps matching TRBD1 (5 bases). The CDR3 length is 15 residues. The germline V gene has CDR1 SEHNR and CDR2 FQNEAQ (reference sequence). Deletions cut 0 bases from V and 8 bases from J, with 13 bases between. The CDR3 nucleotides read TGTGCCAGCAGCTTAGCAGGGGCCCTAGACGAAAAACTGTTTTTT. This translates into CASSLAGALDEKLFF.

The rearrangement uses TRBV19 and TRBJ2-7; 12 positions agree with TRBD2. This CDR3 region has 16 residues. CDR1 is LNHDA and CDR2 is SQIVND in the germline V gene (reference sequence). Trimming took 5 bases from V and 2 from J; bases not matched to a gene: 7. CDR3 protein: CASSSGLAGRTYEQYF. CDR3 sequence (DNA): TGTGCCAGTAGTTCGGGACTAGCGGGTAGAACCTACGAGCAGTACTTC.

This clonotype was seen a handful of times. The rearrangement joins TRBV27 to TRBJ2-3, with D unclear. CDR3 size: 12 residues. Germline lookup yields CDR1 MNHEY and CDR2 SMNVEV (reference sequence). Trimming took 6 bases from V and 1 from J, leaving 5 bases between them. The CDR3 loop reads CASRSGTDTQYF. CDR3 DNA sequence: TGTGCCAGCAGGTCCGGCACAGATACGCAGTATTTT.

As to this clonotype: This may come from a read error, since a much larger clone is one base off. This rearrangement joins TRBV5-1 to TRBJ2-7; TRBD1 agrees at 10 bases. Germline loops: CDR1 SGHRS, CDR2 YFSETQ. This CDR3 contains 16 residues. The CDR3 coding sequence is TGCGCCAGCAGCCCGCCGGGACAGGGGATCTCCTACGAGCAGCACTTC. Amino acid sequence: CASSPPGQGISYEQHF. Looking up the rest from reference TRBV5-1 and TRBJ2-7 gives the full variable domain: KAGVTQTPRYLIKTRGQQVTLSCSPISGHRSVSWYQQTPGQGLQFLFEYFSETQRNKGNFPGRFSGRQFSNSRSEMNVSTLELGDSALYLCASSPPGQGISYEQHFGPGTRLTVT.

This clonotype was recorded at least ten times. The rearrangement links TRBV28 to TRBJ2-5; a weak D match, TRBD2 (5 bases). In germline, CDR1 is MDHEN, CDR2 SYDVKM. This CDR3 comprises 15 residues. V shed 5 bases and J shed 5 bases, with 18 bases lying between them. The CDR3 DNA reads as TGTGCCAGCAGTGTAATTCACGGACCGGGGGAGACCCAGTACTTC. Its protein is CASSVIHGPGETQYF. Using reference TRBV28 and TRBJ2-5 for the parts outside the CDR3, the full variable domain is DVKVTQSSRYLVKRTGEKVFLECVQDMDHENMFWYRQDPGLGLRLIYFSYDVKMKEKGDIPEGYSVSREKKERFSLILESASTNQTSMYLCASSVIHGPGETQYFGPGTRLLVL.

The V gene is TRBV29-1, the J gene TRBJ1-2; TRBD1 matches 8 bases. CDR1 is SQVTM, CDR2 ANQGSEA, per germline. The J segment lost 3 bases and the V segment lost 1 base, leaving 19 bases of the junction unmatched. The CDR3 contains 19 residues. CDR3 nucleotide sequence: TGCAGCGTTGAAGCCCTAGACCACCGACAGGGGTACTTGGACTATGGCTACACCTTC. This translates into CSVEALDHRQGYLDYGYTF.